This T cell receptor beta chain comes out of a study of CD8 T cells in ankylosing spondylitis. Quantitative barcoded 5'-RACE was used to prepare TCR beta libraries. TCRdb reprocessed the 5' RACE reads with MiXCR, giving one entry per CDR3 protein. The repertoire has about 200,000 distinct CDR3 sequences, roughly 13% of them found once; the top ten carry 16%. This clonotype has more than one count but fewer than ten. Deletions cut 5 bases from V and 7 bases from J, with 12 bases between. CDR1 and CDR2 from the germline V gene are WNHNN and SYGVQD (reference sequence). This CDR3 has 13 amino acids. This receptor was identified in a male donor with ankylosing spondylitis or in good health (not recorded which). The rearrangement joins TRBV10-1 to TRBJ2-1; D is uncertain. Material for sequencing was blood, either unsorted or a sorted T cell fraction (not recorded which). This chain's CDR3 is CASSPLPENEQFF. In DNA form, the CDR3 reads TGCGCCAGCAGTCCCCTTCCCGAGAATGAGCAGTTCTTC.